The source of this TCR beta chain is a study of T cell responses to AZD1222 COVID-19 vaccine. In the study overall: The study pooled second doses at about 4 or about 12 weeks. General study results and limits: Donors skewed white British and female; clonal diversity was possibly underestimated.

On this clone itself: The antigen is unknown.

Generated by immunoSEQ multiplex PCR, the TCRdb table keeps only in-frame clones and is missing some. The sample lists 150,000 to 200,000 clones; roughly 92% were seen once. Germline CDR1 is SGHTA and CDR2 is FQGTGA. The V and J ends lost 5 bases and 1 base respectively, with 11 bases between them. The CDR3 sequence is 14 residues long. The gene calls are TRBV7-3 and TRBJ1-1; unclear D gene. The sequence came from an adult in good health. Sequenced material: peripheral blood, taken on day 0 of AZD1222 vaccination. The CDR3 sequence is CASSRRAGNTEAFF. CDR3 bases: TGTGCCAGCAGCCGTAGGGCAGGGAACACTGAAGCTTTCTTT.